This T cell receptor beta chain was sequenced in a study of CD8 T cells in ankylosing spondylitis. CDR1 and CDR2 from the germline V gene are SQVTM and ANQGSEA. The length of the CDR3 is 14 residues. Between the trimmed V and J ends, which lost 5 bases and 7 bases, there was a span of 15 bases. Remarks on this clonotype: Its specificity is not known.

TCRdb independently ran MiXCR on the 5' RACE reads; one entry per CDR3 protein. The data contain some 800,000 distinct CDR3 sequences, 10% to 15% of them singletons. Whole-study results and caveats: Disease-linked clones bore a CD8+ phenotype and were relatively rare in peripheral blood. Reportedly, disease-linked clones are significantly enriched in ankylosing spondylitis patients' matched synovial fluid. A TCR beta motif made of under 10 highly homologous variants seemed typical of ankylosing spondylitis blood.

Sequencing used blood, either unsorted or a sorted T cell fraction (not recorded which). The TCR originated in a male donor with ankylosing spondylitis. This sequence joins TRBV29-1 and TRBJ1-6; perhaps TRBD1 as D (5 bases). The CDR3 protein is CSVSNRTVNSPLHF. The DNA for the CDR3 is TGCAGCGTTAGTAACAGGACGGTCAATTCACCCCTCCACTTT.